The 27 T cell receptor beta chains below all came from one sample that was sequenced in a study of blood T cell repertoires in COVID-19. Sequenced by immunoSEQ multiplex PCR; TCRdb stores in-frame clones only, minus some. The table records over 200,000 clones, 80% to 90% of them present only once. The sample comprised peripheral blood. Receptors originate from a man aged 40-49 years with active or convalescent COVID-19.

The chain uses TRBV10-3 and TRBJ1-5, with TRBD1 matching 12 bases. Germline V CDR1 and CDR2: ENHRY, SYGVKD. This CDR3 has 16 residues. Germline trimming cut 6 bases from V and 6 bases from J; bases unmatched to any gene: 9. CDR3 residues: CAISTSGTGGGQPQHF. The CDR3, as DNA: TGTGCCATCAGCACATCCGGGACAGGGGGCGGTCAGCCCCAGCATTTT.

The table lists this clone with many counts. The rearrangement uses TRBV2 and TRBJ2-7, with 16 nucleotides matching TRBD2. Trimming at V came to 5 bases and at J to 5 bases, leaving 9 bases not matched to a gene. There are 17 residues in the CDR3. Germline assignment: CDR1 SNHLY and CDR2 FYNNEI. In DNA form, the CDR3 reads TGTGCCAGCAGTAGAACCGGGACTAGCGGGAGGGCCCACGAGCAGTACTTC. Protein sequence: CASSRTGTSGRAHEQYF.

The chain recombines TRBV15 with TRBJ1-2; 8 bases agree with TRBD1. From germline, CDR1 is LNHNV and CDR2 YYDKDF (reference sequence). The CDR3 totals 16 residues. The trim removed 0 bases at V and 5 bases at J, leaving 8 bases unmatched. Here the CDR3 reads CATSRELGQATYGYTF. In DNA, the CDR3 is TGTGCCACCAGCAGAGAGTTGGGACAGGCGACGTATGGCTACACCTTC.

The rearrangement joins TRBV6-2 or TRBV6-3 to TRBJ1-5, with D unresolved. Germline V gives CDR1 MNHEY, CDR2 SVGEGT. This CDR3 region has 12 residues. With 0 bases removed from V and 7 bases from J, the gap between germline ends came to 4 bases. The CDR3 nucleotides read TGTGCCAGCAGTTACTCGAGCCAGCCCCAGCATTTT. Translation gives CASSYSSQPQHF.

This chain connects TRBV29-1 to TRBJ2-3, with D maybe TRBD2 (6 bases). Per germline, CDR1 SQVTM and CDR2 ANQGSEA. V lost 1 base and J lost 5, with 10 bases in between. The CDR3 length is 13 residues. CDR3 sequence (DNA): TGCAGCGTTGAAGTGGGAGGCAGAGATACGCAGTATTTT. Protein product: CSVEVGGRDTQYF.

The gene calls are TRBV5-5 and TRBJ2-7; maybe TRBD2 (6 bases). CDR3 length: 13 residues. Germline V CDR1 and CDR2: SGHKS, YYEKEE (reference sequence). V was shortened by 6 bases and J by 7 bases, with 17 bases between the two germline ends. As DNA, the CDR3 is TGTGCCAGCACCGGGACTCCCGTCCGGGAGCAGTACTTC. Translation gives CASTGTPVREQYF.

This clone was counted once. Other DNA sequences of this sample code for an identical CDR3. V is TRBV6-5 and J is TRBJ2-3; TRBD2 might be the D (5 bases). Trimming shortened V by 6 bases and J by 8 bases, and 15 bases separated the two germline ends. The germline V gene encodes CDR1 MNHEY and CDR2 SVGAGI. This CDR3 is built from 13 residues. CDR3 nucleotides: TGTGCCAGCAGATTTAGCGCGGATGGTACGCAGTATTTT. Protein sequence: CASRFSADGTQYF.

The rearrangement uses TRBV24-1 and TRBJ1-2; 10 bases fit TRBD1. The length of the CDR3 is 18 residues. The germline V gene encodes CDR1 KGHDR and CDR2 SFDVKD. V lost 1 base, J lost 1 base, and 8 bases stayed unmatched. Here the CDR3 DNA reads TGTGCCACCAGTGATTTCAGCGACAGGGGGCGCGGTAACTATGGCTACACCTTC. Protein product: CATSDFSDRGRGNYGYTF.

This clone was picked up one time. The chain uses TRBV6-5 and TRBJ1-5; no firm D call. This CDR3 is built from 14 residues. The V gene's germline CDR1 is MNHEY and CDR2 SVGAGI. V lost 7 bases, J lost 1 base, and 11 bases lay in between. The CDR3 region is CASTRDPSNQPQHF. The CDR3 DNA is TGTGCCAGCACTCGGGATCCGAGCAATCAGCCCCAGCATTTT.

This rearrangement joins TRBV5-4 to TRBJ2-7; 11 nucleotides align to TRBD2. J was trimmed by 0 bases and V by 4 bases; bases with no gene match: 3. The CDR3 covers 15 residues. CDR1 and CDR2 from the germline V gene are SGHNT and YYREEE (reference sequence). The chain's CDR3 is CASSIGTSGSYEQYF. The CDR3 DNA reads as TGTGCCAGCAGCATCGGGACTAGCGGCTCCTACGAGCAGTACTTC.

There are a few counts of this clone. V usage is TRBV30 and J usage is TRBJ2-2, with TRBD2 matching 7 bases. Unmatched junction bases numbered 9, after V lost 4 bases and J lost 7 bases. The CDR3 is 14 amino acids. CDR1 is GTSNPN and CDR2 is SVGIG in the germline V gene (reference sequence). The CDR3 reads CAWNPGLFGGELFF. The CDR3, as DNA: TGTGCCTGGAACCCGGGACTATTTGGCGGGGAGCTGTTTTTT.

The chain recombines TRBV3-1 (or the pseudogene TRBV3-2) with TRBJ2-2; D may be TRBD2 (5 bases). Germline V gene data show CDR1 as LGHDT and CDR2 as YNNKEL (reference sequence). This CDR3 contains 14 residues. V gave up 5 bases and J gave up 5 bases, with 12 bases separating them. This CDR3 is CASSYAAETGELFF. As DNA, the CDR3 is TGTGCCAGCAGCTACGCAGCGGAGACCGGGGAGCTGTTTTTT.

The chain recombines TRBV12-5 with TRBJ2-7, with 11 nucleotides matching TRBD2. CDR3 length: 17 residues. Germline CDR1 LGHNT, CDR2 FRNRAP. V shed 5 bases and J 5 bases; nucleotides not matched to a gene: 14. CDR3: CASGPPLTSGTIHEQYF. Written as DNA, the CDR3 is TGTGCTAGTGGTCCACCCCTGACTAGCGGGACAATCCACGAGCAGTACTTC.

The V and J genes are TRBV5-1 and TRBJ2-1; the D gene is possibly TRBD2 (5 bases). V was trimmed by 7 bases and J by 7 bases, leaving 21 bases between them. Germline V gives CDR1 SGHRS, CDR2 YFSETQ. The CDR3 has 15 amino acids. CDR3 nucleotide sequence: TGCGCCAGCGGACCCCAGAGTATAGAGGGAAATGAGCAGTTCTTC. It yields the protein CASGPQSIEGNEQFF.

This chain links TRBV9 with TRBJ2-2; the match to TRBD1 covers 9 bases. This CDR3 spans 16 amino acids. V was pared by 2 bases and J by 7 bases, with 9 bases of the junction left unmatched. Per the germline V gene, CDR1 is SGDLS and CDR2 is YYNGEE. The CDR3 sequence is CASSVGTGKSSGELFF. The CDR3 coding sequence is TGTGCCAGCAGCGTCGGGACAGGGAAGAGTAGCGGGGAGCTGTTTTTT.

The V gene is TRBV2, the J gene TRBJ1-4, with 8 bases identical to TRBD1. V lost 4 bases and J lost 2; bases outside the gene matches: 9. Germline-derived CDR1 and CDR2 are SNHLY and FYNNEI. CDR3 length: 17 residues. CDR3 in amino acids: CASSVSARQGTNEKLFF. The CDR3 DNA sequence: TGTGCCAGCAGTGTGTCTGCCCGACAGGGGACTAATGAAAAACTGTTTTTT.

V gene TRBV5-1 combines with J gene TRBJ1-1; weak D call: TRBD1 (6 bases). The length of the CDR3 is 16 residues. Trimming pared 3 bases from V and 3 bases from J, leaving 18 bases between. Germline-derived CDR1 and CDR2 are SGHRS and YFSETQ. This chain's CDR3 is CASSSIPGALDTEAFF. CDR3 bases: TGCGCCAGCAGCTCAATTCCAGGGGCGCTGGACACTGAAGCTTTCTTT.

This clone has a count of ten or more. The genes are TRBV15 and TRBJ2-2, with a weak D call TRBD2 (6 bases). Germline CDR1 reads LNHNV; CDR2 reads YYDKDF (reference sequence). The V end was cut by 4 bases, the J end by 0 bases, with 12 bases between. CDR3 length equals 16 residues. The CDR3 DNA follows: TGTGCCACCAGCATCAGGCGGGATACGAACACCGGGGAGCTGTTTTTT. This sequence encodes CATSIRRDTNTGELFF.

This chain uses TRBV5-4 with TRBJ2-7, with TRBD2 identical over 11 bases. The CDR3 consists of 14 residues. V was clipped by 4 bases and J by 6 bases; unmatched bases: 6. Germline V CDR1 and CDR2: SGHNT, YYREEE (reference sequence). The CDR3 DNA sequence: TGTGCCAGCAGCGCCGGACTAGCGGGCTCCGAGCAGTACTTC. Its protein is CASSAGLAGSEQYF.

The gene calls are TRBV7-9 and TRBJ2-2; D remains unclear. Trimming removed 3 bases at V and 3 bases at J, with 8 bases between. The CDR3 loop spans 14 amino acids. Per germline, CDR1 SEHNR and CDR2 FQNEAQ (reference sequence). The CDR3 loop is CASSFNRDTGELFF. The CDR3 DNA sequence: TGTGCCAGCAGCTTTAATAGAGACACCGGGGAGCTGTTTTTT.

The CDR3 sequence: CASSNRDSSSYNSPLHF. The CDR3 region has the DNA TGTGCCAGCAGTAACCGGGACTCCAGCTCCTATAATTCACCCCTCCACTTT. This chain joins TRBV2 and TRBJ1-6; TRBD1 is a possible D gene (5 bases). Trimming took off 5 bases at V and 0 bases at J, with 14 bases between the two ends. The CDR3 consists of 17 residues. In germline, CDR1 is SNHLY, CDR2 FYNNEI.

The V call is TRBV9, the J call TRBJ2-2; D may be TRBD2 (5 bases). The CDR3 is 15 residues long. V shed 0 bases and J shed 3 bases, with 9 bases lying between them. CDR1 and CDR2 (germline): SGDLS, YYNGEE. CDR3 bases: TGTGCCAGCAGCGTAGTGCCCGGGGACACCGGGGAGCTGTTTTTT. It encodes CASSVVPGDTGELFF. The whole variable domain, filled in from reference TRBV9 and TRBJ2-2, reads DSGVTQTPKHLITATGQRVTLRCSPRSGDLSVYWYQQSLDQGLQFLIQYYNGEERAKGNILERFSAQQFPDLHSELNLSSLELGDSALYFCASSVVPGDTGELFFGEGSRLTVL.

The V call is TRBV5-6, the J call TRBJ1-1; D is undetermined. CDR1 and CDR2 from the germline V gene are SGHDT and YYEEEE. The CDR3 extends over 13 amino acids. V was clipped by 1 base and J by 1 base, with 5 bases between them. CDR3 nucleotides: TGTGCCAGCAGCTTGCGCGGGAACACTGAAGCTTTCTTT. Translating it yields CASSLRGNTEAFF.

This chain uses TRBV30 with TRBJ2-3, with D tentatively TRBD1 (6 bases). This CDR3 is 14 amino acids long. Trimming shortened V by 2 bases and J by 4 bases, and 13 bases separated the two germline ends. CDR1 and CDR2 (germline): GTSNPN, SVGIG (reference sequence). CDR3 in amino acids: CAWSTNREADTQYF. Written as DNA, the CDR3 is TGTGCCTGGAGTACCAACAGGGAAGCAGATACGCAGTATTTT.

This chain links TRBV6-5 with TRBJ2-7, with a tentative D call TRBD1 (5 bases). The V end was cut by 6 bases, the J end by 2 bases, with 17 bases between. CDR3 length equals 15 residues. Germline CDR1 reads MNHEY; CDR2 reads SVGAGI. The CDR3 region has the DNA TGTGCCAGCAGGTCCTTGACAGATTATACCTACGAGCAGTACTTC. The encoded protein is CASRSLTDYTYEQYF.

This rearrangement joins TRBV5-1 to TRBJ2-3, with D possibly being TRBD2 (5 bases). Trimming cost V 1 base and J 0 bases, with 9 bases left between them. The CDR3 covers 15 residues. In germline, CDR1 is SGHRS, CDR2 YFSETQ. The CDR3 loop reads CASSLLALSTDTQYF. CDR3 DNA: TGCGCCAGCAGCTTGTTAGCGCTGAGCACAGATACGCAGTATTTT.

The rearrangement uses TRBV30 and TRBJ2-3, with TRBD2 as a possible D gene (5 bases). The V end lost 3 bases, the J end lost 2 bases, and 9 bases lay between the germline ends. The germline gives CDR1 GTSNPN, CDR2 SVGIG (reference sequence). This CDR3 is built from 13 residues. CDR3 loop: CAWRRVSTDTQYF. CDR3 in DNA: TGTGCCTGGAGGCGGGTTTCCACAGATACGCAGTATTTT.